The 10 T cell receptor beta chains presented below share a single source sample, sequenced in a study of early T cells in non-severe SARS-CoV-2 infection. TCRdb re-analysed the 5' RACE reads in MiXCR, keeping a single row per CDR3 protein. The sample contains some 30,000 distinct CDR3 sequences, more than 3.5% of which appear only once. The specimen sequenced was whole blood. The receptors were sampled from an adult who was a healthcare worker with PCR-confirmed SARS-CoV-2 infection or an uninfected control (not recorded which).

This clonotype has at least ten counts. The CDR3 sequence is CASSFGVNEKLFF. CDR3 nucleotides: TGTGCCAGCAGCTTTGGAGTAAATGAAAAACTGTTTTTT. The chain carries TRBV7-2 and TRBJ1-4; D remains ambiguous. The length of the CDR3 is 13 residues. The V gene's germline CDR1 is SGHTA and CDR2 FQGNSA. V was clipped by 3 bases and J by 5 bases, with 7 bases between them.

A note on this clonotype: A read error may account for a junction end that differs from germline. The V and J genes are TRBV5-4 and TRBJ2-3; D may be TRBD1 or TRBD2 (5 bases each). The CDR3 sequence is 17 residues long. Germline CDR1 SGHNT, CDR2 YYREEE (reference sequence). This chain's CDR3 is CVSTPRSGPIITDTQYF. CDR3 bases: TGTGTCAGCACCCCTCGTTCGGGGCCCATAATCACAGATACGCAGTATTTT.

This clonotype was counted at least ten times. The rearrangement links TRBV7-3 to TRBJ2-5, with 7 bases fitting TRBD1. The V segment lost 6 bases and the J segment 7 bases; nucleotides outside the gene matches: 8. The CDR3 has 13 amino acids. Germline assignment: CDR1 SGHTA and CDR2 FQGTGA. CDR3 DNA: TGTGCCAGCAGTCCCGACAGGGTCGGGACCCAGTACTTC. As protein: CASSPDRVGTQYF.

This clonotype was recorded many times. V is TRBV2 and J is TRBJ2-5; TRBD2 might be the D (5 bases). Trimming removed 0 bases from V and 0 bases from J, with 8 bases in between. The CDR3 loop spans 15 amino acids. Germline values: CDR1 SNHLY, CDR2 FYNNEI. The CDR3 DNA reads TGTGCCAGCAGTGAAGCACCGGGAAACCAAGAGACCCAGTACTTC. Its protein product is CASSEAPGNQETQYF.

This clonotype was observed many times. The chain has TRBV7-3 and TRBJ1-1, with D hard to call. Trimming took 2 bases from V and 1 from J, leaving 8 bases between them. The CDR3 is made up of 14 amino acids. From germline, CDR1 is SGHTA and CDR2 FQGTGA. CDR3 nucleotides: TGTGCCAGCAGCTTATCGGCAGGGAACACTGAAGCTTTCTTT. This codes for CASSLSAGNTEAFF.

This clonotype came up many times. The rearrangement links TRBV25-1 to TRBJ2-5; 7 bases are shared with TRBD1. The CDR3 has 13 amino acids. With 4 bases clipped from V and 2 bases from J, the junction kept 1 base outside the gene matches. The germline V gene has CDR1 MGHDK and CDR2 SYGVNS. CDR3 DNA sequence: TGTGCCAGCAGTGGGGGACAGCAAGAGACCCAGTACTTC. Its translation: CASSGGQQETQYF. Together with reference TRBV25-1 and TRBJ2-5, the CDR3 gives the full variable domain: EADIYQTPRYLVIGTGKKITLECSQTMGHDKMYWYQQDPGMELHLIHYSYGVNSTEKGDLSSESTVSRIRTEHFPLTLESARPSHTSQYLCASSGGQQETQYFGPGTRLLVL.

This clonotype has just a few counts. V is TRBV6-6 and J is TRBJ2-7, with D possibly being TRBD1 or TRBD2 (5 bases each). Germline V gene lookup returns CDR1 MNHNY and CDR2 SVGAGI (reference sequence). Trimming removed 5 bases at V and 0 bases at J, with 8 bases between. The CDR3 covers 13 residues. This CDR3 reads CASSRDRSYEQYF. In DNA form, the CDR3 reads TGTGCCAGCAGTCGGGACCGCTCCTACGAGCAGTACTTC.

This clonotype was seen at least ten times. This rearrangement joins TRBV20-1 to TRBJ2-1; D might be TRBD2 (6 bases). V dropped 3 bases and J dropped 4 bases, with 19 bases sitting between them. Germline lookup yields CDR1 DFQATT and CDR2 SNEGSKA (reference sequence). The CDR3 covers 16 residues. CDR3 sequence reads: CSARAALGGGYNEQFF. CDR3 bases: TGCAGTGCTAGGGCTGCTCTCGGGGGAGGTTACAATGAGCAGTTCTTC.

This clonotype was seen more than once but under ten times. The rearrangement uses TRBV2 and TRBJ2-5; no firm D call. Between the trimmed V and J ends, which lost 6 bases and 5 bases, there was a span of 4 bases. Germline V lookup: CDR1 SNHLY, CDR2 FYNNEI. The CDR3 has 10 amino acids. CDR3 protein: CASREETQYF. The DNA of the CDR3 is TGTGCCAGCAGGGAGGAGACCCAGTACTTC.

This clonotype has only a few counts. The chain combines TRBV7-3 with TRBJ2-3; possible D gene TRBD2, 6 bases. Germline values: CDR1 SGHTA, CDR2 FQGTGA. V lost 3 bases and J 0 bases, leaving 16 bases between the germline ends. The CDR3 consists of 17 residues. The CDR3 DNA follows: TGTGCCAGCAGCTTCCGCCTTCTAGCGACTAGCACAGATACGCAGTATTTT. This codes for CASSFRLLATSTDTQYF. Looking up the rest from reference TRBV7-3 and TRBJ2-3 gives the full variable domain: GAGVSQTPSNKVTEKGKYVELRCDPISGHTALYWYRQSLGQGPEFLIYFQGTGAADDSGLPNDRFFAVRPEGSVSTLKIQRTERGDSAVYLCASSFRLLATSTDTQYFGPGTRLTVL.